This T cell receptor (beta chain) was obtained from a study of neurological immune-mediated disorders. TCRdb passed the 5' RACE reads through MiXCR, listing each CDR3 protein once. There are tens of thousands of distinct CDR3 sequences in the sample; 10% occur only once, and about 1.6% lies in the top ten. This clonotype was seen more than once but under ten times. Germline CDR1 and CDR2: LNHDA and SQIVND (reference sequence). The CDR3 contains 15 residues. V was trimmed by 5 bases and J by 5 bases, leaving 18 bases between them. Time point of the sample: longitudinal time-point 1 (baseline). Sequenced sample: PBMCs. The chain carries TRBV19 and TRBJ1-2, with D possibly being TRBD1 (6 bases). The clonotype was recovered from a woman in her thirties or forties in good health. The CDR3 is CASSAQGLPRYGYTF. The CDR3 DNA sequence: TGTGCCAGTAGTGCCCAGGGGCTCCCTCGGTATGGCTACACCTTC.